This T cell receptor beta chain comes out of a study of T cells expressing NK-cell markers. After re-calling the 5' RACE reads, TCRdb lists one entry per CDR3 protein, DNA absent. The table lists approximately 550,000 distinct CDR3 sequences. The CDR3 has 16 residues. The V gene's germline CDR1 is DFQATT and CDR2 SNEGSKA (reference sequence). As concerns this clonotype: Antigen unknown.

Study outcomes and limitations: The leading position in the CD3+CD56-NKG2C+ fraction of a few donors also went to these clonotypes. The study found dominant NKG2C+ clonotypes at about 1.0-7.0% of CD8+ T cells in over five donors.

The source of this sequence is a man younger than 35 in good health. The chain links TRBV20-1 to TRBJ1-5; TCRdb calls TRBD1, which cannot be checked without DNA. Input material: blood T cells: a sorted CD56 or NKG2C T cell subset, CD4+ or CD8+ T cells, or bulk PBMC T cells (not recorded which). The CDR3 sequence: CSASLWTGRRNQPQHF.